This T cell receptor (beta chain) was recovered during a study of persistence of HIV-infected CD4 T cells. Study details: Isolated cells were CMV- and HIV-1 Gag-responding CD4+ T cells.

The immunoSEQ assay was version 4, run in survey mode. Produced via immunoSEQ multiplex PCR; TCRdb's table is partial and in-frame only. The data show about 36,000 clones, over 65% seen once. An overlapping HIV-1 Gag peptide pool stimulated these cells at 0.85 to 1 ug/peptide/mL. CD40L/CD69 double-negative CD45RO-high memory CD4+ T cells were collected. PBMCs were depleted of CD8+ T cells before stimulation. Findings of the study overall: Antigen-responding cells were enriched for degenerate expanded CDR3beta sequences. Bulk TCR data could not be restricted to HIV-1-infected CMV-responding cells.

Note on this clone: As yet, its antigen is unknown.

The TCR was taken from an adult with HIV. The donor label of this sample is uncertain. The material sequenced was cultured CD4+ T cells from PBMCs, taken from a patient who received antiretroviral therapy.

The CDR3 protein is CASSARVSEQYF. For the CDR3, the DNA is TGTGCCAGCAGTGCCAGGGTGAGCGAGCAGTACTTC. The rearrangement joins TRBV12-3 or TRBV12-4 to TRBJ2-7, with a possible D match to TRBD1 (5 bases). CDR3 length equals 12 residues. The ends were cut back, 5 bases at V and 6 bases at J, with 11 bases in the middle.